The clone carrying this T cell receptor (beta chain) was seen ten or more times. Its specificity is unknown. The data derive from a study of Graves' ophthalmopathy and Graves' hyperthyroidism. The stable label applied to hyperthyroidism with no ophthalmopathy within 18 months of follow-up. If patients had other autoimmune diseases, uncontrolled infections, pregnancy or lactation, they were excluded. Germline V gene data show CDR1 as MNHNS and CDR2 as SASEGT. V trimming: 7 bases; J trimming: 4 bases; junction bases outside the gene matches: 5. The CDR3 loop spans 13 amino acids. The study amplified TCR beta CDR3 regions using RNA transcripts. RT-PCR was first run with HTBI primers, then multiplex PCR in a second round. From the multiplex PCR reads, TCRdb called clonotypes with MiXCR, one entry per CDR3 protein. The table has 400,000 to 450,000 distinct CDR3 sequences, around a fifth seen once. The study's findings and limits: A 13-signature model separated ophthalmopathy from stable hyperthyroidism, reaching around 88% sensitivity and less than 82% specificity cross-validated. Most thyroid clonotypes expanded beyond 0.001 frequency were also found in blood.

The chain joins TRBV6-1 to TRBJ1-2; 8 bases agree with TRBD1. The sample taken for sequencing was peripheral blood. This sequence originates from a young woman with stable Graves' hyperthyroidism. For the CDR3, the DNA is TGTGCCAGCATCAGAGACAGGGGCTATGGCTACACCTTC. It translates to CASIRDRGYGYTF.